One T cell receptor (beta chain) is described in this entry. CDR1 is GTSNPN and CDR2 is SVGIG in the germline V gene (reference sequence). The V segment lost 5 bases and the J segment 2 bases; nucleotides outside the gene matches: 3. This CDR3 comprises 13 residues. The repertoire was sequenced with immunoSEQ multiplex PCR; TCRdb's copy has only in-frame clones and lacks some. The repertoire holds 45,000 to 60,000 clones, more than 70% seen once, with about 2% in the top ten. This sample was taken from a study of blood T cell repertoires in COVID-19. Study background: Whether acute or convalescent, the COVID-19 samples came from the United States, Italy and Spain.

This chain links TRBV30 with TRBJ2-7; 10 positions match TRBD2. The clonotype originates from a human donor in a cohort sampled during active COVID-19. The source material was peripheral blood. The CDR3, as DNA: TGTGCCTGGTCTAGCGGGAGAGCCTACGAGCAGTACTTC. It translates to CAWSSGRAYEQYF.